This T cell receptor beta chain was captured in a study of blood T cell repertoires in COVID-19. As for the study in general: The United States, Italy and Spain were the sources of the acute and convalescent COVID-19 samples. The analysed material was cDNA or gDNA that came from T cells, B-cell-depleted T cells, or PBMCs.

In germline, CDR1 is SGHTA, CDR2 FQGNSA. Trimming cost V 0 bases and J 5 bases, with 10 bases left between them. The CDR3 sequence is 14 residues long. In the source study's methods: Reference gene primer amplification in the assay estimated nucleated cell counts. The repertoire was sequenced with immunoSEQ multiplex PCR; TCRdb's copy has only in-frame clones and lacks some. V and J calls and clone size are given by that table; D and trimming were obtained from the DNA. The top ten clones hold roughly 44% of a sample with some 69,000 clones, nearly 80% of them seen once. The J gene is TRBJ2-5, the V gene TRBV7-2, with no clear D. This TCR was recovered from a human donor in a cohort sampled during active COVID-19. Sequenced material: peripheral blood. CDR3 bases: TGTGCCAGCAGCTTAGCGACACCCCAGGAGACCCAGTACTTC. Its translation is CASSLATPQETQYF.